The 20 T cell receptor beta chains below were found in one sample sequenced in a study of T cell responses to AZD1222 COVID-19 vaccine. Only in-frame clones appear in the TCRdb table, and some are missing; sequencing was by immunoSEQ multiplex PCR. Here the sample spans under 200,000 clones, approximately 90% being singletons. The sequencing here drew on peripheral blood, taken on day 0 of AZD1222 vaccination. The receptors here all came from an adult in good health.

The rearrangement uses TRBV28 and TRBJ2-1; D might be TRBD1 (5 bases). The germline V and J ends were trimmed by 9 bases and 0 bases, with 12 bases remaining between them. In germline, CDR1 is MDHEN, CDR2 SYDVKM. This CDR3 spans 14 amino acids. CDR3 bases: TGTGCCAGTTATCCAGGGCGCTCCTACAATGAGCAGTTCTTC. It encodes CASYPGRSYNEQFF.

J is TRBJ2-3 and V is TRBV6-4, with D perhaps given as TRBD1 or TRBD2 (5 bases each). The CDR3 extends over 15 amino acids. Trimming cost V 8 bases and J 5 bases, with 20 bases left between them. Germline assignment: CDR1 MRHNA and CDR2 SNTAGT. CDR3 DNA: TGTGCCAGCTACGCCTGGGACGTGGTCGGAGATACGCAGTATTTT. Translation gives CASYAWDVVGDTQYF.

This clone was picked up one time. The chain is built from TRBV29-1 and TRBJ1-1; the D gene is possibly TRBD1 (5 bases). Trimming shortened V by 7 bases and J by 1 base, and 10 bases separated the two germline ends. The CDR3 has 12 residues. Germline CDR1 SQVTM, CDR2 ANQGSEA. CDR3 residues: CSGGRGNTEAFF. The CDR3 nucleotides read TGCAGCGGGGGACGGGGGAACACTGAAGCTTTCTTT.

The CDR3 spells CASSPDRGGSYEQYF. CDR3 nucleotide sequence: TGCGCCAGCAGCCCCGACAGGGGTGGGTCCTACGAGCAGTACTTC. This chain joins TRBV5-1 and TRBJ2-7, with TRBD1 matching over 8 bases. Germline trimming cut 4 bases from V and 1 base from J; bases unmatched to any gene: 7. CDR3 size: 15 residues. The germline gives CDR1 SGHRS, CDR2 YFSETQ.

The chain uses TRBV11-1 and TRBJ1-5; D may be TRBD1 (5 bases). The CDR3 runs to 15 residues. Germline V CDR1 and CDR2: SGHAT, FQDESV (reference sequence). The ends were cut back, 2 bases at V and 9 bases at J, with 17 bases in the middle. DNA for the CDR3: TGTGCCAGCAGCTTACTCCCCGACAGTCGCGCGCCCCAGCATTTT. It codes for CASSLLPDSRAPQHF. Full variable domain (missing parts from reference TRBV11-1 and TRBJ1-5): EAEVAQSPRYKITEKSQAVAFWCDPISGHATLYWYRQILGQGPELLVQFQDESVVDDSQLPKDRFSAERLKGVDSTLKIQPAELGDSAMYLCASSLLPDSRAPQHFGDGTRLSIL.

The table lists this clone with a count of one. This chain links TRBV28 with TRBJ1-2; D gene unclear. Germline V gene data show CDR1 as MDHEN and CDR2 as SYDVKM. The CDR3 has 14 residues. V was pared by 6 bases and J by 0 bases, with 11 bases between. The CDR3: CASSTFGANYGYTF. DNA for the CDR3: TGTGCCAGCAGCACGTTCGGGGCTAACTATGGCTACACCTTC.

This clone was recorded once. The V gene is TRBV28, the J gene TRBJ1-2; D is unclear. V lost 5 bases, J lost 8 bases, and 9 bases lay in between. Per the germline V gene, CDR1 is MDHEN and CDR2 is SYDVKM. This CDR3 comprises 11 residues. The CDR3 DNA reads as TGTGCCAGCAGTGGAACAACCGGCTACACCTTC. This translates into CASSGTTGYTF.

The CDR3 bases are TGTGCCACCACCCTGGGGGGGGCGGGGAGCGGGAGCTCCTACGAGCAGTACTTC. It codes for CATTLGGAGSGSSYEQYF. The chain employs TRBV28 and TRBJ2-7; 8 bases match TRBD2. Germline V gives CDR1 MDHEN, CDR2 SYDVKM. This CDR3 has 18 residues. Trimming removed 10 bases from V and 0 bases from J; junction bases left unmatched: 20.

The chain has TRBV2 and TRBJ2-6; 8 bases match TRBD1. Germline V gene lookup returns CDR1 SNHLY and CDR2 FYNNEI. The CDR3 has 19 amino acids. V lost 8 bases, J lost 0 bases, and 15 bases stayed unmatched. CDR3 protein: CASPSAHRDRISGANVLTF. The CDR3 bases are TGTGCCAGCCCGTCGGCTCACCGGGACAGGATCTCTGGGGCCAACGTCCTGACTTTC. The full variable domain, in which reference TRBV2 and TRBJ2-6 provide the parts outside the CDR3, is EPEVTQTPSHQVTQMGQEVILRCVPISNHLYFYWYRQILGQKVEFLVSFYNNEISEKSEIFDDQFSVERPDGSNFTLKIRSTKLEDSAMYFCASPSAHRDRISGANVLTFGAGSRLTVL.

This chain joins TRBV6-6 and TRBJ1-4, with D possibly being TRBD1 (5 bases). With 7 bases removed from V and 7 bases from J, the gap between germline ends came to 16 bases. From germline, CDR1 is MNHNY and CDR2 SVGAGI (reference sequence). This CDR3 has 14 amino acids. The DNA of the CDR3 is TGTGCCAGCACCCTCGGAGGGGCTAGTGAAAAACTGTTTTTT. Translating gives CASTLGGASEKLFF.

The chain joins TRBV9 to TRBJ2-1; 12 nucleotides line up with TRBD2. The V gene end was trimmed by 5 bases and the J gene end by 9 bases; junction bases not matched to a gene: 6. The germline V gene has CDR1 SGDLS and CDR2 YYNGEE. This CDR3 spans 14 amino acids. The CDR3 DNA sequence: TGTGCCAGCAGAACTAGCGGGAGGAACGGTGAGCAGTTCTTC. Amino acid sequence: CASRTSGRNGEQFF.

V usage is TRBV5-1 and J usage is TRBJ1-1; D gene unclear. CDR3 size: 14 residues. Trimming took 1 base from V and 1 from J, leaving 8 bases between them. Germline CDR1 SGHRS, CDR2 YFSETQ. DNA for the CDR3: TGCGCCAGCAGCTTGATGGCGACGAACACTGAAGCTTTCTTT. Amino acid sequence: CASSLMATNTEAFF.

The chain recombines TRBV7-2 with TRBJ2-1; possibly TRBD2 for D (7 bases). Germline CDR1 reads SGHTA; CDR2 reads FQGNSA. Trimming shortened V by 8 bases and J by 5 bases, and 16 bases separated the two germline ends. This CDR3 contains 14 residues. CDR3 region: CASGGGGLHNEQFF. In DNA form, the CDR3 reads TGTGCCAGCGGGGGAGGGGGACTCCACAATGAGCAGTTCTTC. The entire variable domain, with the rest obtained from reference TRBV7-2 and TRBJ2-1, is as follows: GAGVSQSPSNKVTEKGKDVELRCDPISGHTALYWYRQSLGQGLEFLIYFQGNSAPDKSGLPSDRFSAERTGGSVSTLTIQRTQQEDSAVYLCASGGGGLHNEQFFGPGTRLTVL.

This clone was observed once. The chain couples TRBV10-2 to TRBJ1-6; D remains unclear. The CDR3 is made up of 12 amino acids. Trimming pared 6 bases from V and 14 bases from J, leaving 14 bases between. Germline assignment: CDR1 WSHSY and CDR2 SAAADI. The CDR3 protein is CASSSRTSSLHF. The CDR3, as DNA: TGCGCCAGCAGCTCTAGGACCTCGTCCCTCCACTTT.

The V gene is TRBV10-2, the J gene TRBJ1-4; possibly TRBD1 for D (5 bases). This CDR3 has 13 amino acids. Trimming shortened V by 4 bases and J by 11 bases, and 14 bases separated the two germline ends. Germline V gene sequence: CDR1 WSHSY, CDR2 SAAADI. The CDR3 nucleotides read TGCGCCAGCAGTGGGCTTCAGGGTTTGAAACTGTTTTTT. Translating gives CASSGLQGLKLFF.

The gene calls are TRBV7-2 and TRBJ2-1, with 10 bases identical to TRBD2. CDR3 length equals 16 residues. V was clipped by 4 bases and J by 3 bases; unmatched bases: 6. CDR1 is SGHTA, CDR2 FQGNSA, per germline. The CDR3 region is CASSSSGRLIYNEQFF. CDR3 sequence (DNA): TGTGCCAGCAGCTCTAGCGGGAGACTAATCTACAATGAGCAGTTCTTC.

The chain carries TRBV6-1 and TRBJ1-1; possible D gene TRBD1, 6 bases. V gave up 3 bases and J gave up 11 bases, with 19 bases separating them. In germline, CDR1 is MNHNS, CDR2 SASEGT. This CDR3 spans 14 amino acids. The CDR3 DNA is TGTGCCAGCAGTGATAGACAGGCGAGCGGTGGGGCTTTCTTT. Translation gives CASSDRQASGGAFF.

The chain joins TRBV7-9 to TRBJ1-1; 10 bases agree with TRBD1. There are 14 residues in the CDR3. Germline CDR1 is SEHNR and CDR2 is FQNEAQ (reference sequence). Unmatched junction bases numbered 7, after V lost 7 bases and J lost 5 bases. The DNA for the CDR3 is TGTGCCAGCACCCGCGGGACAGGGGTTACTGAAGCTTTCTTT. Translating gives CASTRGTGVTEAFF. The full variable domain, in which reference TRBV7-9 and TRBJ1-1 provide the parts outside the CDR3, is DTGVSQNPRHKITKRGQNVTFRCDPISEHNRLYWYRQTLGQGPEFLTYFQNEAQLEKSRLLSDRFSAERPKGSFSTLEIQRTEQGDSAMYLCASTRGTGVTEAFFGQGTRLTVV.

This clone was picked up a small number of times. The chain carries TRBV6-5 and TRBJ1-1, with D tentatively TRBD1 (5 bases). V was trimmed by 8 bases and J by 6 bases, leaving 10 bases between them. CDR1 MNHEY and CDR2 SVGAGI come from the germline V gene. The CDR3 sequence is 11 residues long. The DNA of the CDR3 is TGTGCCAGCCCAGGGTCGTCTGAAGCTTTCTTT. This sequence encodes CASPGSSEAFF.

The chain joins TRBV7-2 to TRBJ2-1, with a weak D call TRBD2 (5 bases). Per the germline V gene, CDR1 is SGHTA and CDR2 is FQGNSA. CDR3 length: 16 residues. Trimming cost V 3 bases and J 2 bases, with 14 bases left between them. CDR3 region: CASSFRTYSTYNEQFF. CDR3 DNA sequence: TGTGCCAGCAGCTTCAGGACTTACTCGACCTACAATGAGCAGTTCTTC.